What follows is one TCR beta chain and its context. Sequenced by immunoSEQ multiplex PCR; TCRdb stores in-frame clones only, minus some. The sample yields about 38,000 clones, around nine tenths seen once. Seattle's enrolled individuals joined amid active infection and were then monitored longitudinally. The data originate from a study of blood T cell repertoires in COVID-19. Background on the study: Specimens from acute and convalescent COVID-19 originated in the United States, Italy and Spain. PBMCs, B-cell-depleted T cells, or T cells provided the cDNA or gDNA that made up the material.

Trimming shortened V by 3 bases and J by 6 bases, and 14 bases separated the two germline ends. The CDR3 spans 14 residues. Germline V gene lookup returns CDR1 LNHDA and CDR2 SQIVND (reference sequence). The chain employs TRBV19 and TRBJ1-2; D gene uncertain. This clonotype was obtained from a man in his 60s with COVID-19, enrolled during active disease. The sequenced sample consisted of peripheral blood. CDR3 protein: CASSIYGQLDGYTF. CDR3 nucleotide sequence: TGTGCCAGTAGTATCTACGGCCAGCTAGATGGCTACACCTTC.